This TCR beta chain was identified in a study of cytomegalovirus exposure and HLA in healthy donors. V gave up 2 bases and J gave up 5 bases; unmatched junction bases: 3. The germline V gene encodes CDR1 SGHNT and CDR2 YYREEE (reference sequence). This CDR3 spans 13 amino acids. The PCR used 60 Vbeta and 13 Jbeta primers. Profiled with immunoSEQ multiplex PCR; TCRdb holds only in-frame clones, not every one. The sample includes about 120,000 clones, around 80% of them seen just once. The source material was PBMCs. The chain carries TRBV5-4 and TRBJ2-7, with 8 bases that match TRBD1. The sequence derives from a woman aged 18-29 years in good health and CMV-seronegative. The CDR3 spells CASSFGQGNEQYF. CDR3 nucleotides: TGTGCCAGCAGCTTCGGACAGGGCAACGAGCAGTACTTC.